Below are 15 T cell receptor beta chains sequenced from a single sample in a study of beta chain features in type 1 diabetes. The study reverse transcribed the entire isolated RNA, so it sequenced expressed TCRB transcripts. Produced via immunoSEQ multiplex PCR; TCRdb's table is partial and in-frame only. The profile shows just over 600,000 clones, roughly 16% of them singletons. Sequencing used naive CD4+ T cells from blood. The receptors originated from a man aged 18 to 35 in good health.

The CDR3 sequence: CAISETPSGTDTQYF. For the CDR3, the DNA is TGTGCCATCAGTGAAACCCCTAGCGGTACAGATACGCAGTATTTT. The V call is TRBV10-3, the J call TRBJ2-3, with TRBD2 identical over 7 bases. Germline loops: CDR1 ENHRY, CDR2 SYGVKD. The V gene end was trimmed by 3 bases and the J gene end by 3 bases; junction bases not matched to a gene: 6. This CDR3 region has 15 residues.

This clone was seen a few times. The rearrangement links TRBV5-1 to TRBJ2-3, with D possibly being TRBD1 or TRBD2 (5 bases each). Between the trimmed V and J ends, which lost 0 bases and 5 bases, there was a span of 10 bases. The germline gives CDR1 SGHRS, CDR2 YFSETQ. This CDR3 spans 14 amino acids. The CDR3 nucleotides are TGCGCCAGCAGCTTGGCGGGACCCCAAGATACGCAGTATTTT. Its protein is CASSLAGPQDTQYF. The full variable domain, rest sourced from reference TRBV5-1 and TRBJ2-3, is KAGVTQTPRYLIKTRGQQVTLSCSPISGHRSVSWYQQTPGQGLQFLFEYFSETQRNKGNFPGRFSGRQFSNSRSEMNVSTLELGDSALYLCASSLAGPQDTQYFGPGTRLTVL.

This clone turned up a few times. The CDR3 sequence is CAIRGEPDTQYF. The CDR3 nucleotides are TGTGCCATCAGGGGAGAACCAGATACGCAGTATTTT. This rearrangement joins TRBV10-3 to TRBJ2-3; TRBD2 is a possible D gene (5 bases). V was pared by 6 bases and J by 4 bases, with 8 bases between. The CDR3 runs to 12 residues. Germline CDR1 is ENHRY and CDR2 is SYGVKD.

The genes are TRBV7-6 and TRBJ1-6; 8 bases are shared with TRBD1. Germline lookup yields CDR1 SGHVS and CDR2 FNYEAQ. This CDR3 is 17 amino acids long. Losses at the gene ends were 0 bases for V and 7 bases for J; bases not matched to a gene: 8. The CDR3 sequence: CASSLAGQGVLNSPLHF. The CDR3 DNA sequence: TGTGCCAGCAGCTTAGCCGGACAGGGTGTGTTGAATTCACCCCTCCACTTT.

The genes are TRBV9 and TRBJ1-2, with 7 nucleotides matching TRBD1. Trimming removed 4 bases from V and 4 bases from J; junction bases left unmatched: 4. Per germline, CDR1 SGDLS and CDR2 YYNGEE. This CDR3 has 13 residues. The CDR3 DNA reads TGTGCCAGCAGCCAGACAGGGAGCTATGGCTACACCTTC. Encoded protein: CASSQTGSYGYTF.

This clone was counted between two and nine times. The rearrangement links TRBV29-1 to TRBJ1-1, with D maybe TRBD1 (6 bases). The germline gives CDR1 SQVTM, CDR2 ANQGSEA. V dropped 1 base and J dropped 0 bases, with 12 bases sitting between them. This CDR3 region has 15 residues. Written as DNA, the CDR3 is TGCAGCGTTGAAGTCCAGGGGAAGATGAACACTGAAGCTTTCTTT. Protein sequence: CSVEVQGKMNTEAFF.

This clone was counted at least ten times. The chain joins TRBV9 to TRBJ2-1; unclear D gene. Germline CDR1 SGDLS, CDR2 YYNGEE. This CDR3 has 13 amino acids. V gave up 0 bases and J gave up 3 bases, with 4 bases separating them. This CDR3 reads CASSVEVYNEQFF. DNA for the CDR3: TGTGCCAGCAGCGTAGAGGTCTACAATGAGCAGTTCTTC. Full variable domain (remainder filled in from reference TRBV9 and TRBJ2-1): DSGVTQTPKHLITATGQRVTLRCSPRSGDLSVYWYQQSLDQGLQFLIQYYNGEERAKGNILERFSAQQFPDLHSELNLSSLELGDSALYFCASSVEVYNEQFFGPGTRLTVL.

This clone has just a few counts. This chain uses TRBV5-1 with TRBJ1-2; 9 bases are shared with TRBD1. Germline V CDR1 and CDR2: SGHRS, YFSETQ. With 0 bases clipped from V and 7 bases from J, the junction kept 10 bases outside the gene matches. The CDR3 is made up of 16 amino acids. CDR3 protein: CASSLESRDRVIGYTF. The CDR3 region has the DNA TGCGCCAGCAGCTTGGAATCGCGGGACAGGGTCATTGGCTACACCTTC.

This clone showed up just a few times. This chain links TRBV7-9 with TRBJ2-7; 7 nucleotides align to TRBD1. Germline CDR1 and CDR2: SEHNR and FQNEAQ (reference sequence). Trimming removed 5 bases from V and 6 bases from J; junction bases left unmatched: 4. The CDR3 consists of 12 residues. The CDR3 DNA reads TGTGCCAGCAGCCAGACAGGGTTCGAGCAGTACTTC. Protein: CASSQTGFEQYF.

This clone has only a few counts. The CDR3: CAWSVGTDREKLFF. The CDR3, as DNA: TGTGCCTGGAGTGTCGGGACAGATCGAGAAAAACTGTTTTTT. The V gene is TRBV30, the J gene TRBJ1-4, with TRBD1 matching 7 bases. Germline values: CDR1 GTSNPN, CDR2 SVGIG (reference sequence). V shed 0 bases and J 8 bases; nucleotides not matched to a gene: 6. The CDR3 runs to 14 residues.

This clone was counted a few times. This chain links TRBV30 with TRBJ2-2; D is perhaps TRBD1 (6 bases). V lost 8 bases and J 0 bases, leaving 19 bases between the germline ends. Germline CDR1 reads GTSNPN; CDR2 reads SVGIG (reference sequence). This CDR3 spans 16 amino acids. CDR3 loop: CAGLWGPISNTGELFF. The CDR3, as DNA: TGTGCCGGCCTGTGGGGGCCGATTTCGAACACCGGGGAGCTGTTTTTT.

J is TRBJ1-1 and V is TRBV7-3; D is uncertain. The germline gives CDR1 SGHTA, CDR2 FQGTGA. The CDR3 contains 13 residues. The V end lost 1 base, the J end lost 0 bases, and 3 bases lay between the germline ends. The CDR3, as DNA: TGTGCCAGCAGCTTAATGATGAACACTGAAGCTTTCTTT. It yields the protein CASSLMMNTEAFF.

The V and J genes are TRBV9 and TRBJ2-2, with D perhaps matching TRBD2 (5 bases). Deletions cut 0 bases from V and 0 bases from J, with 9 bases between. The length of the CDR3 is 16 residues. Germline loops: CDR1 SGDLS, CDR2 YYNGEE. The CDR3 DNA sequence: TGTGCCAGCAGCGTAGCCGGGATAACGAACACCGGGGAGCTGTTTTTT. Amino acids: CASSVAGITNTGELFF.

The V and J genes are TRBV4-2 and TRBJ2-1; perhaps TRBD1 as D (5 bases). From germline, CDR1 is LGHNA and CDR2 YNFKEQ. The ends were cut back, 6 bases at V and 0 bases at J, with 9 bases in the middle. CDR3 length: 14 residues. The CDR3, as DNA: TGTGCCAGCAGTCACAGGAGCTCCTACAATGAGCAGTTCTTC. This gives the protein CASSHRSSYNEQFF.

The chain has TRBV5-6 and TRBJ2-5; 8 nucleotides agree with TRBD1. Unmatched junction bases numbered 10, after V lost 4 bases and J lost 11 bases. Germline V CDR1 and CDR2: SGHDT, YYEEEE. CDR3 length equals 13 residues. This CDR3 reads CASSVGQGLGQYF. DNA of the CDR3: TGTGCCAGCAGCGTTGGACAGGGACTCGGGCAGTACTTC. Full variable domain (remainder filled in from reference TRBV5-6 and TRBJ2-5): DAGVTQSPTHLIKTRGQQVTLRCSPKSGHDTVSWYQQALGQGPQFIFQYYEEEERQRGNFPDRFSGHQFPNYSSELNVNALLLGDSALYLCASSVGQGLGQYFGPGTRLLVL.